This TCR beta chain derives from a study of blood T cell repertoires in COVID-19. Produced via immunoSEQ multiplex PCR; TCRdb's table is partial and in-frame only. The sample lists more than 400,000 clones; roughly 87% were seen once. This CDR3 comprises 15 residues. The trim removed 4 bases at V and 3 bases at J, leaving 5 bases unmatched. Germline V gene data show CDR1 as LGHDT and CDR2 as YNNKEL (reference sequence). The source material was PBMCs or T cells enriched from blood (not recorded which). The TCR comes from a man younger than 30 who had recovered from COVID-19. The V and J genes are TRBV3-1 (or the pseudogene TRBV3-2) and TRBJ1-2, with 10 bases that match TRBD1. CDR3 in amino acids: CASSPWDRGDYGYTF. DNA for the CDR3: TGTGCCAGCAGCCCTTGGGACAGGGGTGACTATGGCTACACCTTC.